This entry lists 26 T cell receptor beta chains sequenced from one sample in a study of blood T cell repertoires in COVID-19. Assay used: immunoSEQ multiplex PCR; TCRdb lists only in-frame clones, some missing. The sample has about 120,000 clones; 85% are singletons. Sequencing was performed on peripheral blood. The receptors were sampled from a man in his forties or fifties with acute or convalescent COVID-19.

The CDR3 protein is CASRTNWGELFF. The CDR3 nucleotides are TGCGCCAGCAGGACTAACTGGGGGGAGCTGTTTTTT. J is TRBJ2-2 and V is TRBV5-1; D might be TRBD2 (5 bases). Germline CDR1 SGHRS, CDR2 YFSETQ. The V gene lost 5 bases and the J gene lost 8 bases, with 10 bases spanning the gap. CDR3 length equals 12 residues.

V and J are TRBV5-4 and TRBJ2-7, with D possibly matching TRBD1 (5 bases). Trimming pared 4 bases from V and 7 bases from J, leaving 12 bases between. The CDR3 loop spans 12 amino acids. Germline V gene sequence: CDR1 SGHNT, CDR2 YYREEE (reference sequence). CDR3 coding DNA: TGTGCCAGCAGCGGTAAGGGGATGGAGCAGTACTTC. The encoded protein is CASSGKGMEQYF. Complete variable domain (other parts from reference TRBV5-4 and TRBJ2-7): ETGVTQSPTHLIKTRGQQVTLRCSSQSGHNTVSWYQQALGQGPQFIFQYYREEENGRGNFPPRFSGLQFPNYSSELNVNALELDDSALYLCASSGKGMEQYFGPGTRLTVT.

This chain links TRBV5-5 with TRBJ2-1; 9 bases line up with TRBD2. This CDR3 is 15 amino acids long. In germline, CDR1 is SGHKS, CDR2 YYEKEE (reference sequence). V lost 7 bases to trimming and J lost 1 base; unmatched junction nucleotides: 6. DNA for the CDR3: TGTGCCAGCTCAGCGCTAGCGGGGTCCTACAATGAGCAGTTCTTC. It yields the protein CASSALAGSYNEQFF.

The rearrangement uses TRBV11-2 and TRBJ2-1; 13 nucleotides align to TRBD2. The germline gives CDR1 SGHAT, CDR2 FQNNGV. This CDR3 contains 19 residues. Losses at the gene ends were 6 bases for V and 4 bases for J; bases not matched to a gene: 15. The DNA for the CDR3 is TGTGCCAGCAGGTCGGGACAGGGGTGGACTAGCGGGAGTTACAATGAGCAGTTCTTC. This translates into CASRSGQGWTSGSYNEQFF.

V and J are TRBV4-2 and TRBJ1-2; 12 bases map to TRBD1. The junction had 5 bases not matched to a gene; V was cut back by 2 bases and J by 7 bases. The germline CDR1 and CDR2 sequences are LGHNA and YNFKEQ. The CDR3 runs to 15 residues. CDR3 amino acids: CASSQLGQGAGGYTF. CDR3 DNA sequence: TGTGCCAGCAGCCAACTGGGACAGGGGGCCGGTGGCTACACCTTC.

Details on this clone: One end of the junction fails to match germline, which may point to a read error. The chain couples TRBV7-7 to TRBJ2-2, with D uncertain. Germline CDR1 and CDR2: SSHAT and FNYEAQ (reference sequence). This CDR3 region has 13 residues. The CDR3 region is CASSLDFTGELFF. CDR3 nucleotide sequence: TGTGCTAGCAGCTTAGACTTTACCGGGGAGCTGTTTTTT.

This clone occurred once. V and J are TRBV20-1 and TRBJ2-1, with 12 bases identical to TRBD2. Germline-derived CDR1 and CDR2 are DFQATT and SNEGSKA (reference sequence). The CDR3 length is 19 residues. Unmatched junction bases numbered 16, after V lost 3 bases and J lost 4 bases. In nucleotides, the CDR3 is TGCAGTGCTAGTGCCTGGACTAGCGGGACGACCTTTTTGTACAATGAGCAGTTCTTC. Amino acid sequence: CSASAWTSGTTFLYNEQFF.

The chain couples TRBV7-9 to TRBJ2-5, with TRBD2 as a possible D gene (6 bases). Germline V gene sequence: CDR1 SEHNR, CDR2 FQNEAQ (reference sequence). V lost 1 base to trimming and J lost 7 bases, with 13 bases between them. The CDR3 length is 14 residues. CDR3 sequence (DNA): TGTGCCAGCAGCTTAGGCGGGGTCGGGGGGACCCAGTACTTC. Translated, it gives CASSLGGVGGTQYF. Drawing the rest from reference TRBV7-9 and TRBJ2-5, the complete variable domain is DTGVSQNPRHKITKRGQNVTFRCDPISEHNRLYWYRQTLGQGPEFLTYFQNEAQLEKSRLLSDRFSAERPKGSFSTLEIQRTEQGDSAMYLCASSLGGVGGTQYFGPGTRLLVL.

This clone was seen only a few times. This chain connects TRBV6-2 or TRBV6-3 to TRBJ1-2, with TRBD1 matching over 12 bases. Germline lookup yields CDR1 MNHEY and CDR2 SVGEGT. This CDR3 contains 17 residues. V was pared by 4 bases and J by 7 bases, with 13 bases of the junction left unmatched. The CDR3 loop reads CASSSTSPGTGGFGYTF. As DNA, the CDR3 is TGTGCCAGCAGTTCCACCTCCCCCGGGACAGGGGGCTTTGGCTACACCTTC.

The chain recombines TRBV3-1 (or the pseudogene TRBV3-2) with TRBJ1-4; D call uncertain. This CDR3 has 12 residues. V was clipped by 3 bases and J by 13 bases, with 12 bases between them. CDR1 is LGHDT and CDR2 is YNNKEL in the germline V gene (reference sequence). CDR3 coding DNA: TGTGCCAGCAGCCACCAAGGGAGTAGACTGTTTTTT. This codes for CASSHQGSRLFF.

This clone was picked up a small number of times. This chain uses TRBV3-1 (or the pseudogene TRBV3-2) with TRBJ2-3; possible D gene TRBD2, 6 bases. Germline CDR1 reads LGHDT; CDR2 reads YNNKEL (reference sequence). V gave up 4 bases and J gave up 3 bases, with 14 bases separating them. This CDR3 spans 15 amino acids. This chain's CDR3 is CASSLHGGPTDTQYF. The DNA for the CDR3 is TGTGCCAGCAGCCTCCACGGAGGGCCAACAGATACGCAGTATTTT.

The rearrangement joins TRBV28 to TRBJ2-3; 8 positions match TRBD1. The CDR3 is 17 amino acids. The V segment lost 4 bases and the J segment 2 bases; nucleotides outside the gene matches: 11. Germline CDR1 MDHEN, CDR2 SYDVKM. The CDR3 sequence: CASSSPTGGRITDTQYF. CDR3 in DNA: TGTGCCAGCAGTTCACCCACAGGGGGGCGCATCACAGATACGCAGTATTTT.

This clone was recorded once. This chain uses TRBV19 with TRBJ2-6; 10 bases are shared with TRBD2. V dropped 4 bases and J dropped 2; count of bases not matched to a gene: 2. The CDR3 contains 16 residues. Germline loops: CDR1 LNHDA, CDR2 SQIVND (reference sequence). The CDR3 region is CASSTSGRAGANVLTF. The CDR3 nucleotides read TGTGCCAGTAGTACTAGCGGGAGAGCTGGGGCCAACGTCCTGACTTTC. Combining the CDR3 with reference TRBV19 and TRBJ2-6 gives the whole variable domain DGGITQSPKYLFRKEGQNVTLSCEQNLNHDAMYWYRQDPGQGLRLIYYSQIVNDFQKGDIAEGYSVSREKKESFPLTVTSAQKNPTAFYLCASSTSGRAGANVLTFGAGSRLTVL.

The chain recombines TRBV3-1 (or the pseudogene TRBV3-2) with TRBJ2-5, with unresolved D. Trimming took off 3 bases at V and 4 bases at J, with 6 bases between the two ends. Germline V lookup: CDR1 LGHDT, CDR2 YNNKEL (reference sequence). The CDR3 has 12 residues. In DNA form, the CDR3 reads TGTGCCAGCAGCCATTTTAGAGAGACCCAGTACTTC. It is translated as CASSHFRETQYF.

The V gene is TRBV7-2, the J gene TRBJ1-6; D is unclear. V lost 5 bases and J lost 8, with 16 bases in between. The length of the CDR3 is 15 residues. The germline CDR1 and CDR2 sequences are SGHTA and FQGNSA. The CDR3 region has the DNA TGTGCCAGCAGCCCCGGTCGAGGGCGGGATTCACCCCTCCACTTT. Protein product: CASSPGRGRDSPLHF.

In its sample, this clone was seen a few times. The V call is TRBV5-1, the J call TRBJ1-2, with 10 bases lining up with TRBD1. From germline, CDR1 is SGHRS and CDR2 YFSETQ. This CDR3 has 13 residues. The trim removed 4 bases at V and 8 bases at J, leaving 5 bases unmatched. The CDR3 region has the DNA TGCGCCAGCAGCGGACAGGGGGATGGCGGCTACACCTTC. Translation: CASSGQGDGGYTF.

This clone occurred a few times. This chain joins TRBV7-2 and TRBJ2-3; 9 bases agree with TRBD2. CDR3 length: 14 residues. The germline CDR1 and CDR2 sequences are SGHTA and FQGNSA. V trimming: 4 bases; J trimming: 6 bases; junction bases outside the gene matches: 5. CDR3 in amino acids: CASSSGLALDTQYF. The CDR3 bases are TGTGCCAGCAGCTCCGGACTAGCGCTCGATACGCAGTATTTT.

This clone has only a few counts. V and J are TRBV19 and TRBJ2-3; D gene uncertain. The CDR3 totals 16 residues. Germline V gives CDR1 LNHDA, CDR2 SQIVND (reference sequence). The germline V and J ends were trimmed by 11 bases and 2 bases, with 23 bases remaining between them. The CDR3 sequence: CALNVPPRIFTDTQYF. The CDR3 DNA follows: TGTGCCCTAAATGTCCCTCCGCGGATTTTCACAGATACGCAGTATTTT.

This chain uses TRBV12-3 or TRBV12-4 with TRBJ1-1; 7 positions agree with TRBD1. The CDR3 contains 12 residues. Trimming removed 5 bases from V and 7 bases from J; junction bases left unmatched: 4. CDR3 loop: CASSGQDYEAFF. CDR3 DNA: TGTGCCAGCAGTGGACAGGATTATGAAGCTTTCTTT.

The V gene is TRBV18, the J gene TRBJ2-5, with D perhaps matching TRBD2 (6 bases). Trimming cost V 2 bases and J 5 bases, with 18 bases left between them. CDR1 KGHSH and CDR2 LQKENI come from the germline V gene. This CDR3 is built from 16 residues. The CDR3 nucleotides are TGTGCCAGCTCACCAGATGGCGGGATCAGCAAGGAGACCCAGTACTTC. This translates into CASSPDGGISKETQYF.

This clone has a single count. The gene calls are TRBV5-6 and TRBJ1-5, with TRBD1 as a possible D gene (5 bases). V was clipped by 2 bases and J by 4 bases, with 13 bases between them. Germline V CDR1 and CDR2: SGHDT, YYEEEE. The CDR3 is made up of 15 amino acids. This CDR3 reads CASSFRVWGNQPQHF. CDR3 in DNA: TGTGCCAGCAGCTTCAGGGTCTGGGGAAATCAGCCCCAGCATTTT.

The genes are TRBV18 and TRBJ2-3; 10 nucleotides line up with TRBD2. Trimming cost V 5 bases and J 5 bases; bases outside gene matches: 13. The V gene's germline CDR1 is KGHSH and CDR2 LQKENI. The CDR3 runs 17 residues. The CDR3 protein is CASSIYTGTSAGDTQYF. CDR3 coding DNA: TGTGCCAGCTCAATCTATACCGGGACTAGCGCGGGAGATACGCAGTATTTT.

The chain's CDR3 is CSVATSGGATDTQYF. The CDR3 region has the DNA TGCAGCGTTGCCACTAGCGGGGGGGCTACAGATACGCAGTATTTT. The chain is built from TRBV29-1 and TRBJ2-3; 13 bases fit TRBD2. CDR1 and CDR2 from the germline V gene are SQVTM and ANQGSEA. V trimming: 4 bases; J trimming: 3 bases; junction bases outside the gene matches: 4. This CDR3 comprises 15 residues.

This clone has more than one count but fewer than ten. This chain uses TRBV29-1 with TRBJ2-7, with 9 bases matching TRBD1. The germline V gene has CDR1 SQVTM and CDR2 ANQGSEA. V shed 4 bases, J shed 1 base, and the junction held 2 bases outside the gene matches. CDR3 size: 13 residues. The CDR3 region has the DNA TGCAGCGTTGTCGGACAGGGGTCCTACGAGCAGTACTTC. It specifies CSVVGQGSYEQYF.

The rearrangement joins TRBV30 to TRBJ2-1; D not certain. The CDR3 length is 12 residues. With 1 base removed from V and 9 bases from J, the gap between germline ends came to 10 bases. In germline, CDR1 is GTSNPN, CDR2 SVGIG (reference sequence). The CDR3 DNA reads as TGTGCCTGGAGTGACGAGGCGCGTGAGCAGTTCTTC. This translates into CAWSDEAREQFF.

V usage is TRBV11-2 and J usage is TRBJ2-1; weak D call: TRBD2 (6 bases). Germline V gene lookup returns CDR1 SGHAT and CDR2 FQNNGV. V gave up 0 bases and J gave up 8 bases, with 20 bases separating them. This CDR3 region has 17 residues. The CDR3 reads CASSLESGWGVADEQFF. The CDR3 DNA sequence: TGTGCCAGCAGCTTAGAGTCAGGGTGGGGGGTCGCGGATGAGCAGTTCTTC.